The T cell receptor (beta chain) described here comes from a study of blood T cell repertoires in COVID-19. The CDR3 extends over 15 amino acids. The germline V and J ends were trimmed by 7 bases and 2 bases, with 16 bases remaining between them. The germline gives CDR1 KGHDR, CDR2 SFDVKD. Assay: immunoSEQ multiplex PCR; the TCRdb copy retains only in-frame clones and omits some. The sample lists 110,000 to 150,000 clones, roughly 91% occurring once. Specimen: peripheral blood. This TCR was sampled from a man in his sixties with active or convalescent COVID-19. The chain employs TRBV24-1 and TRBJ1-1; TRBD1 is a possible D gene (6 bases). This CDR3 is CATRKRGSGNTEAFF. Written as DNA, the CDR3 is TGTGCCACCAGGAAAAGGGGGTCGGGAAACACTGAAGCTTTCTTT.